This T cell receptor (beta chain) was observed in a study of cytomegalovirus exposure and HLA in healthy donors. Across the whole study: Approximately 180 million T cells yielded about 120 million unique TCR beta sequences, as an earlier analysis found.

The study ran its PCR with 60 Vbeta and 13 Jbeta primers. The table came from immunoSEQ multiplex PCR; TCRdb's copy has only in-frame clones and leaves some out. The data hold 70,000 to 100,000 clones, with 80% observed a single time. Trimming shortened V by 0 bases and J by 11 bases, and 14 bases separated the two germline ends. CDR3 size: 13 residues. Germline loops: CDR1 MGHRA, CDR2 YSYEKL. What was sequenced was PBMCs. The chain has TRBV4-1 and TRBJ2-7, with a possible D match to TRBD1 (6 bases). This TCR came from a man between 18 and 29 years old in good health and CMV-seronegative. CDR3 amino acids: CASSQDPQGKEYF. CDR3 DNA sequence: TGCGCCAGCAGCCAAGATCCTCAGGGGAAGGAGTACTTC.